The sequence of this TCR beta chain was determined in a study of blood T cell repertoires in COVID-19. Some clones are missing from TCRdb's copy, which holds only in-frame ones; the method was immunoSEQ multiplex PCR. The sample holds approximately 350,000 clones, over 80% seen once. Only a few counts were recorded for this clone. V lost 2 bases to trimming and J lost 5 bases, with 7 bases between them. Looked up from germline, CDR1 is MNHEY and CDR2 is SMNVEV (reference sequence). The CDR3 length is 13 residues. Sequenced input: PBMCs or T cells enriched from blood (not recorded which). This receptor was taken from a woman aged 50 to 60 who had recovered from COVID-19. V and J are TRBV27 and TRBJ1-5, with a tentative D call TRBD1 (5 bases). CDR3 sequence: CASSLGGDQPQHF. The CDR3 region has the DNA TGTGCCAGCAGTTTAGGGGGGGATCAGCCCCAGCATTTT.